This T cell receptor beta chain was profiled in a study of radiation and T cells in renal cell carcinoma. Some clones are missing from TCRdb's copy, which holds only in-frame ones; the method was immunoSEQ multiplex PCR. The sample records approximately 70,000 clones, approximately 80% being singletons. Overall study results and limits: In blood, top tumor clones expanded by 2 weeks, shrinking by 4. Without pretreatment biopsies, baseline tumor clonotype presence was undetermined.

This clone was counted a few times. The antigen remains undetermined. Germline trimming cut 4 bases from V and 4 bases from J; bases unmatched to any gene: 3. The length of the CDR3 is 13 residues. CDR1 and CDR2 from the germline V gene are GTSNPN and SVGIG (reference sequence). Regarding time point: blood 4 weeks post-SBRT, at nephrectomy. Indicated treatment: 15 Gy SBRT to primary tumor, nephrectomy 4 weeks later. Serial blood draws occurred at baseline and 2 and 4 weeks post-SBRT. This renal cell carcinoma was of the clear cell type. This chain uses TRBV30 with TRBJ1-4, with 7 bases matching TRBD1. This receptor was obtained from a man in his sixties with renal cell carcinoma. The sequencing used blood, collected from a patient whose treatment included radiotherapy and nephrectomy. This CDR3 is CAWTGTDNEKLFF. In DNA form, the CDR3 reads TGTGCCTGGACCGGGACAGATAATGAAAAACTGTTTTTT.